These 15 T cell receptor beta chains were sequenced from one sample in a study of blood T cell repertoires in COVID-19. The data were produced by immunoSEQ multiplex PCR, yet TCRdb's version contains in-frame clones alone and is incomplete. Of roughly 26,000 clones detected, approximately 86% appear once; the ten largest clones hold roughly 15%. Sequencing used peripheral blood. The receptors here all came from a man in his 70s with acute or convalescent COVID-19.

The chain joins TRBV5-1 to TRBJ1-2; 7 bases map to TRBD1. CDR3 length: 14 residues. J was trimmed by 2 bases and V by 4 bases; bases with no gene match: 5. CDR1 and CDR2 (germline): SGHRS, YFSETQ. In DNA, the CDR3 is TGCGCCAGCAGCGGGGACAGCGCCAACTATGGCTACACCTTC. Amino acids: CASSGDSANYGYTF.

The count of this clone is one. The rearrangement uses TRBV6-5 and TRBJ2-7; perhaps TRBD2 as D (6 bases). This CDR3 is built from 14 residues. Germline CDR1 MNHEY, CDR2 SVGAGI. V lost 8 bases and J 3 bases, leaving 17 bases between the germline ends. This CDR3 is CASARTMGDYEQYF. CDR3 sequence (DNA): TGTGCCAGCGCCAGGACTATGGGAGACTACGAGCAGTACTTC.

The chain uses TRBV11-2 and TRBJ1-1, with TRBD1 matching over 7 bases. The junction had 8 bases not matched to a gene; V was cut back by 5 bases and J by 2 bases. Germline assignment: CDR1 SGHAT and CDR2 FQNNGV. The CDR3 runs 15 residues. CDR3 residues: CASSLRQGGNTEAFF. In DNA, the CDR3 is TGTGCCAGCAGCCTTCGACAGGGAGGAAACACTGAAGCTTTCTTT.

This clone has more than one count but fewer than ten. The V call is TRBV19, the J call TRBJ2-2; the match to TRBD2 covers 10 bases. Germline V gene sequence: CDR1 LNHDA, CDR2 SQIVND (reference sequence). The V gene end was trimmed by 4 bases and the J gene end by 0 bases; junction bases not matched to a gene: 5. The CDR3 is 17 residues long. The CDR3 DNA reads TGTGCCAGTAGTAAGAAAGCGGGAGGGCCGAACACCGGGGAGCTGTTTTTT. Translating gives CASSKKAGGPNTGELFF.

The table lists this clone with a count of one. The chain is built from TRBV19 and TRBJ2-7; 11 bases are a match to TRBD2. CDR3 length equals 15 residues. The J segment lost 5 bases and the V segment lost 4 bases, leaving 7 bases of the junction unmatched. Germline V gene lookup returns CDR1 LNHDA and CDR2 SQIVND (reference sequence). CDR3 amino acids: CASSSISLAGDEQYF. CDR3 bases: TGTGCCAGTAGTAGCATCTCACTAGCGGGAGACGAGCAGTACTTC.

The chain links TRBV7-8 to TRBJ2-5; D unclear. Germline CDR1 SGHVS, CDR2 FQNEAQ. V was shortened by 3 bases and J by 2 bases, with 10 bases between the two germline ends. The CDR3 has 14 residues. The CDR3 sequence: CASSFGVVQETQYF. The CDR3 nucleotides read TGTGCCAGCAGCTTTGGAGTTGTACAAGAGACCCAGTACTTC.

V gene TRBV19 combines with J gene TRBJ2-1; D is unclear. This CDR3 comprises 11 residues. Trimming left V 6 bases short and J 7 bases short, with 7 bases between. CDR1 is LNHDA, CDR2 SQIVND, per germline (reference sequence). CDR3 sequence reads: CASRLTNEQFF. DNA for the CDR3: TGTGCCAGTAGACTAACTAATGAGCAGTTCTTC.

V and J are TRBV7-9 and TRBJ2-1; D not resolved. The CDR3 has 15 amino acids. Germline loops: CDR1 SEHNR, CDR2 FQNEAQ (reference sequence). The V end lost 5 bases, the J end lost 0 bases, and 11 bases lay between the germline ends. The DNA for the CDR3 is TGTGCCAGCAGCCCGAGAGTGCGCTCCTACAATGAGCAGTTCTTC. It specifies CASSPRVRSYNEQFF.

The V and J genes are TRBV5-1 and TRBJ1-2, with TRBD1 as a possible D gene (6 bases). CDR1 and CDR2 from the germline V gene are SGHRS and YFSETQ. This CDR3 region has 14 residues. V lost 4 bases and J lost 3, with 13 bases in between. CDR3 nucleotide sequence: TGCGCCAGCAGCGTACAGGGAAGTGACTATGGCTACACCTTC. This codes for CASSVQGSDYGYTF.

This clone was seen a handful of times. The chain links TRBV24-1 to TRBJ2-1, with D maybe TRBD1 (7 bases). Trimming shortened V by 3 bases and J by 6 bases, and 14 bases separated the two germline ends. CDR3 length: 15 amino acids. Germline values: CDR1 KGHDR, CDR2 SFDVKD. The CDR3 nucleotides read TGTGCCACCAGTGATCCAGGGGGGCCTGGCAATGAGCAGTTCTTC. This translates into CATSDPGGPGNEQFF.

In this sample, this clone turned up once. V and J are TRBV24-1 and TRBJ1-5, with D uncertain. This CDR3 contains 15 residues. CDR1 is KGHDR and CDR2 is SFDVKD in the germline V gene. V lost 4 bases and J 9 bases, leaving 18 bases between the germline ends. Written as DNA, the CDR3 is TGTGCCACCAGTGAATCGACGGTGGGTCAGGTGCCCCAGCATTTT. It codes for CATSESTVGQVPQHF.

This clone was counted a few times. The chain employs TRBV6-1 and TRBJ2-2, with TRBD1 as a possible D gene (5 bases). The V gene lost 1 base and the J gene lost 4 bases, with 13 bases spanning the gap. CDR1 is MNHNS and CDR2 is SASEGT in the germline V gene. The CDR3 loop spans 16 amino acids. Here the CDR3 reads CASSEGLGVGTGELFF. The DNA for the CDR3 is TGTGCCAGCAGTGAAGGGCTAGGGGTTGGCACCGGGGAGCTGTTTTTT.

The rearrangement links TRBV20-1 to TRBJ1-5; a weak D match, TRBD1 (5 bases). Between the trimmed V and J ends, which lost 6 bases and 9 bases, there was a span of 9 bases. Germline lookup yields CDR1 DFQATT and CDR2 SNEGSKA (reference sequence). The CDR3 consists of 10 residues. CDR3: CSAGEGPQHF. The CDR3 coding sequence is TGCAGTGCAGGGGAGGGGCCCCAGCATTTT.

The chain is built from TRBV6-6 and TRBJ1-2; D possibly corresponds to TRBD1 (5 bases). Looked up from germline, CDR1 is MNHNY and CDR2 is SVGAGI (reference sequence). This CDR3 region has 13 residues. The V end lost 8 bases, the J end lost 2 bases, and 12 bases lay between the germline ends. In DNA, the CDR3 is TGTGCCAGCCGGCAGGACAAGAACTATGGCTACACCTTC. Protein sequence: CASRQDKNYGYTF.

The CDR3 loop is CASQTAAGDITDTQYF. DNA for the CDR3: TGTGCCAGCCAAACGGCGGCAGGGGACATCACAGATACGCAGTATTTT. The V gene is TRBV2, the J gene TRBJ2-3; D is possibly TRBD1 (6 bases). The germline V and J ends were trimmed by 8 bases and 2 bases, with 20 bases remaining between them. There are 16 residues in the CDR3. Germline V CDR1 and CDR2: SNHLY, FYNNEI.